What follows are 15 T cell receptor beta chains derived from one specimen sequenced in a study of CD8+ T cells in alopecia areata. Reverse transcribed after extraction, RNA yielded cDNA as the sequencing template. Assay: immunoSEQ multiplex PCR; the TCRdb copy retains only in-frame clones and omits some. The table has about 110,000 clones, about 50% seen once. The source material was NKG2D-low CD8+ T cells sorted from blood. These receptors all come from a human donor with alopecia areata.

The chain joins TRBV19 to TRBJ2-7; the D gene is possibly TRBD2 (5 bases). Germline V CDR1 and CDR2: LNHDA, SQIVND (reference sequence). The V gene lost 1 base and the J gene lost 2 bases, with 9 bases spanning the gap. The CDR3 loop spans 14 amino acids. The CDR3: CASSIVALTYEQYF. For the CDR3, the DNA is TGTGCCAGTAGTATAGTAGCGCTTACCTACGAGCAGTACTTC.

This chain links TRBV28 with TRBJ1-5; the D is unclear. Trimming took off 3 bases at V and 2 bases at J, with 5 bases between the two ends. Per the germline V gene, CDR1 is MDHEN and CDR2 is SYDVKM. The CDR3 extends over 13 amino acids. The CDR3 nucleotides are TGTGCCAGCAGTTTTCCCGGCAATCAGCCCCAGCATTTT. Residues: CASSFPGNQPQHF.

As to this clone: The sample has other DNA sequences that encode this CDR3 too. This chain uses TRBV4-1 with TRBJ2-7, with 12 bases matching TRBD2. Germline assignment: CDR1 MGHRA and CDR2 YSYEKL. After removal of 3 bases from V and 0 bases from J, the junction contained 0 bases not matched to a gene. The length of the CDR3 is 15 residues. CDR3 DNA sequence: TGCGCCAGCAGCCAGACTAGCGGGGGCTCCTACGAGCAGTACTTC. Residues: CASSQTSGGSYEQYF.

The chain has TRBV7-8 and TRBJ2-7; 8 bases map to TRBD1. Per germline, CDR1 SGHVS and CDR2 FQNEAQ. This CDR3 has 12 residues. Trimming removed 8 bases from V and 5 bases from J; junction bases left unmatched: 5. CDR3 coding DNA: TGTGCCAGCGCTGGACAGGGCAACGAGCAGTACTTC. Protein: CASAGQGNEQYF.

The sample holds a few counts of this clone. This rearrangement joins TRBV29-1 to TRBJ2-7; D ambiguous. CDR1 and CDR2 (germline): SQVTM, ANQGSEA. Deletions cut 6 bases from V and 0 bases from J, with 15 bases between. The CDR3 covers 14 residues. The CDR3 DNA follows: TGCAGCGTCTTGTTGGATAGCTCCTCCTACGAGCAGTACTTC. Protein product: CSVLLDSSSYEQYF.

Worth noting for this clone: Germline is not matched at one junction end, which may reflect a read error. The rearrangement joins TRBV5-1 to TRBJ2-2, with D hard to call. The germline gives CDR1 SGHRS, CDR2 YFSETQ. This CDR3 has 11 residues. For the CDR3, the DNA is TGCGCCAGCACCTTGACCGGGGAGCTGTTTTTT. Protein sequence: CASTLTGELFF.

The table lists this clone with a count of one. CDR3 sequence (DNA): TGTGCCAGCAGTCAACGAGGACGCAATCAGCCCCAGCATTTT. As protein: CASSQRGRNQPQHF. The chain is built from TRBV5-6 and TRBJ1-5; no definite D call. The ends were cut back, 5 bases at V and 2 bases at J, with 11 bases in the middle. The CDR3 contains 14 residues. CDR1 is SGHDT, CDR2 YYEEEE, per germline.

This clone was seen a few times. This chain connects TRBV19 to TRBJ1-2; D might be TRBD1 (5 bases). The CDR3 is 14 amino acids. Trimming took off 3 bases at V and 3 bases at J, with 11 bases between the two ends. CDR1 and CDR2 from the germline V gene are LNHDA and SQIVND (reference sequence). CDR3 nucleotide sequence: TGTGCCAGTAGTATTGGGGCCATCGACTATGGCTACACCTTC. Translation gives CASSIGAIDYGYTF.

V and J are TRBV30 and TRBJ2-1; D uncertain. The CDR3 has 16 residues. CDR1 is GTSNPN, CDR2 SVGIG, per germline (reference sequence). The V and J ends lost 1 base and 0 bases respectively, with 13 bases between them. The CDR3 bases are TGTGCCTGGAGTGCTGACCGGGCCTACTCCTACAATGAGCAGTTCTTC. Amino acids: CAWSADRAYSYNEQFF.

The chain carries TRBV27 and TRBJ2-7, with 7 nucleotides matching TRBD1. The V gene's germline CDR1 is MNHEY and CDR2 SMNVEV (reference sequence). V lost 2 bases and J lost 9; bases outside the gene matches: 19. The CDR3 contains 17 residues. The DNA for the CDR3 is TGTGCCAGCAGTTTAAGACGACGGGACAGACAGGCCTCGGCGCAGTACTTC. This encodes CASSLRRRDRQASAQYF.

In DNA form, the CDR3 reads TGTGCCAGCAGCTTATCACCAGGGGTGAACACTGAAGCTTTCTTT. Amino acids: CASSLSPGVNTEAFF. J is TRBJ1-1 and V is TRBV13; possible D gene TRBD1, 6 bases. V was pared by 2 bases and J by 0 bases, with 10 bases between. Germline CDR1 and CDR2: PRHDT and FYEKMQ (reference sequence). The CDR3 length is 15 residues. The full variable domain, rest sourced from reference TRBV13 and TRBJ1-1, is AAGVIQSPRHLIKEKRETATLKCYPIPRHDTVYWYQQGPGQDPQFLISFYEKMQSDKGSIPDRFSAQQFSDYHSELNMSSLELGDSALYFCASSLSPGVNTEAFFGQGTRLTVV.

This chain links TRBV7-9 with TRBJ1-2; no clear D gene. The CDR3 is 12 residues long. The V gene lost 6 bases and the J gene lost 3 bases, with 8 bases spanning the gap. CDR1 is SEHNR and CDR2 is FQNEAQ in the germline V gene (reference sequence). CDR3 DNA sequence: TGTGCCAGCAGTAACACAGACTATGGCTACACCTTC. Amino acids: CASSNTDYGYTF.

V usage is TRBV5-4 and J usage is TRBJ2-3, with D possibly matching TRBD2 (5 bases). CDR1 and CDR2 (germline): SGHNT, YYREEE (reference sequence). The V end was cut by 4 bases, the J end by 6 bases, with 18 bases between. The CDR3 has 15 residues. CDR3 nucleotide sequence: TGTGCCAGCAGCCTAACTAGAAGTGAGTTGGATACGCAGTATTTT. It translates to CASSLTRSELDTQYF.

This chain connects TRBV28 to TRBJ2-3, with 7 bases lining up with TRBD2. Germline trimming cut 3 bases from V and 11 bases from J; bases unmatched to any gene: 11. Germline values: CDR1 MDHEN, CDR2 SYDVKM. This CDR3 is 14 amino acids long. The CDR3 here is CASSFKVGGPKQYF. The DNA of the CDR3 is TGTGCCAGCAGTTTTAAGGTGGGAGGGCCGAAGCAGTATTTT.

The CDR3 DNA is TGTGCCAGCTCGCCCTACAATCAGCCCCAGCATTTT. Its protein is CASSPYNQPQHF. The genes are TRBV6-1 and TRBJ1-5; D unclear. CDR1 and CDR2 from the germline V gene are MNHNS and SASEGT. Trimming stripped 8 bases from V and 3 bases from J, with 8 bases between. The CDR3 totals 12 residues.